These 24 T cell receptor beta chains came from one sample sequenced in a study of cytomegalovirus exposure and HLA in healthy donors. This PCR relied on a set of 60 Vbeta primers and 13 Jbeta primers. The table came from immunoSEQ multiplex PCR; TCRdb's copy has only in-frame clones and leaves some out. The sample comprises approximately 300,000 clones, roughly four fifths of which are singletons, and approximately 2% rests with the top ten. The sequenced sample consisted of PBMCs. The source is a woman between 40 and 55 years old in good health and CMV-seropositive.

The genes are TRBV7-9 and TRBJ2-1; D may be TRBD1 (6 bases). The V and J ends lost 3 bases and 7 bases respectively, with 19 bases between them. From germline, CDR1 is SEHNR and CDR2 FQNEAQ (reference sequence). The CDR3 consists of 16 residues. The CDR3 region is CASSLGASPRGNEQFF. The CDR3 DNA reads TGTGCCAGCAGCTTGGGGGCTAGCCCTAGAGGTAATGAGCAGTTCTTC.

The CDR3 reads CASSQDTGRTEAFF. The CDR3 DNA is TGCGCCAGCAGCCAAGATACAGGGAGAACTGAAGCTTTCTTT. V and J are TRBV4-1 and TRBJ1-1, with a weak D call TRBD1 (6 bases). Germline V gives CDR1 MGHRA, CDR2 YSYEKL. Trimming took off 0 bases at V and 5 bases at J, with 10 bases between the two ends. The CDR3 consists of 14 residues.

This chain links TRBV2 with TRBJ2-7; D remains ambiguous. Trimming left V 2 bases short and J 3 bases short, with 8 bases between. Germline V lookup: CDR1 SNHLY, CDR2 FYNNEI. The CDR3 totals 13 residues. This CDR3 reads CASSELSGYEQYF. The CDR3 DNA reads as TGTGCCAGCAGTGAACTGTCGGGCTACGAGCAGTACTTC. Drawing the rest from reference TRBV2 and TRBJ2-7, the complete variable domain is EPEVTQTPSHQVTQMGQEVILRCVPISNHLYFYWYRQILGQKVEFLVSFYNNEISEKSEIFDDQFSVERPDGSNFTLKIRSTKLEDSAMYFCASSELSGYEQYFGPGTRLTVT.

This clone was seen only a few times. The chain recombines TRBV7-9 with TRBJ2-3; 7 bases are a match to TRBD1. Germline CDR1 is SEHNR and CDR2 is FQNEAQ (reference sequence). CDR3 length equals 14 residues. With V trimmed by 5 bases and J by 4 bases, 6 bases remained unmatched. CDR3 in DNA: TGTGCCAGCAGCCCCAACAGGGGTCCAGATACGCAGTATTTT. Translated: CASSPNRGPDTQYF.

The chain combines TRBV7-9 with TRBJ1-6; TRBD1 matches at 7 bases. Per germline, CDR1 SEHNR and CDR2 FQNEAQ (reference sequence). The CDR3 covers 14 residues. The V gene end was trimmed by 8 bases and the J gene end by 6 bases; junction bases not matched to a gene: 7. This CDR3 reads CASREGQPNSPLHF. For the CDR3, the DNA is TGTGCCAGCCGGGAGGGACAGCCTAATTCACCCCTCCACTTT.

This clone was seen just once. The V call is TRBV6-6, the J call TRBJ2-1; TRBD1 aligns across 8 bases. CDR1 is MNHNY and CDR2 is SVGAGI in the germline V gene (reference sequence). V lost 0 bases and J lost 8; bases outside the gene matches: 9. CDR3 length equals 16 residues. The CDR3 DNA sequence: TGTGCCAGCAGTTACTCTGCAGGGGGCTATCGGGATGAGCAGTTCTTC. It codes for CASSYSAGGYRDEQFF.

This clone was counted a single time. The V gene is TRBV5-1, the J gene TRBJ1-6; 10 bases line up with TRBD1. This CDR3 has 15 residues. The J segment lost 7 bases and the V segment lost 4 bases, leaving 5 bases of the junction unmatched. Germline V CDR1 and CDR2: SGHRS, YFSETQ. CDR3: CASSAGDRGNSPLHF. The CDR3 coding sequence is TGCGCCAGCAGCGCCGGGGACAGGGGAAATTCACCCCTCCACTTT.

The rearrangement links TRBV7-9 to TRBJ1-1; a possible D gene is TRBD1 (5 bases). The V and J ends lost 5 bases and 4 bases respectively, with 14 bases between them. The CDR3 extends over 14 amino acids. Germline V CDR1 and CDR2: SEHNR, FQNEAQ (reference sequence). The chain's CDR3 is CASSAEQGITEAFF. The CDR3 DNA sequence: TGTGCCAGCAGCGCCGAGCAGGGTATCACTGAAGCTTTCTTT.

The chain uses TRBV18 and TRBJ2-7; 7 bases are a match to TRBD2. From germline, CDR1 is KGHSH and CDR2 LQKENI. The CDR3 extends over 14 amino acids. Trimming took 3 bases from V and 5 from J; bases not matched to a gene: 7. The CDR3 DNA sequence: TGTGCCAGCTCACCGGTACTAGCGACCCACGAGCAGTACTTC. Its protein product is CASSPVLATHEQYF.

The chain combines TRBV10-3 with TRBJ1-1; perhaps TRBD1 as D (6 bases). The CDR3 is 13 amino acids. V was trimmed by 7 bases and J by 5 bases, leaving 14 bases between them. Germline V gives CDR1 ENHRY, CDR2 SYGVKD. This CDR3 is CAITQTGGTEAFF. The CDR3 DNA reads TGTGCCATCACCCAGACAGGTGGTACTGAAGCTTTCTTT.

This sequence joins TRBV10-1 and TRBJ1-1, with D maybe TRBD1 (6 bases). This CDR3 has 14 residues. V lost 8 bases and J lost 3, with 16 bases in between. Germline V lookup: CDR1 WNHNN, CDR2 SYGVQD (reference sequence). CDR3 in DNA: TGCGCCAGCGGTTACAGGGCCGGGGACACTGAAGCTTTCTTT. Protein product: CASGYRAGDTEAFF.

This clone was picked up a small number of times. This chain connects TRBV5-4 to TRBJ2-3, with 8 bases that match TRBD1. The CDR3 spans 13 residues. Germline V gene sequence: CDR1 SGHNT, CDR2 YYREEE (reference sequence). J was trimmed by 4 bases and V by 2 bases; bases with no gene match: 0. CDR3 nucleotides: TGTGCCAGCAGCTTACAGGGGGCAGATACGCAGTATTTT. Translation gives CASSLQGADTQYF. The full variable domain, completed using reference TRBV5-4 and TRBJ2-3, is ETGVTQSPTHLIKTRGQQVTLRCSSQSGHNTVSWYQQALGQGPQFIFQYYREEENGRGNFPPRFSGLQFPNYSSELNVNALELDDSALYLCASSLQGADTQYFGPGTRLTVL.

The chain employs TRBV4-3 and TRBJ2-1, with a possible D match to TRBD2 (5 bases). Germline V gene data show CDR1 as LGHNA and CDR2 as YSLEER. V was shortened by 0 bases and J by 4 bases, with 10 bases between the two germline ends. The CDR3 runs to 15 residues. CDR3 nucleotide sequence: TGCGCCAGCAGCCAAGATAGGACGGGATACAATGAGCAGTTCTTC. It codes for CASSQDRTGYNEQFF.

The chain recombines TRBV6-5 with TRBJ1-2; D call uncertain. V lost 2 bases and J 7 bases, leaving 14 bases between the germline ends. Germline CDR1 is MNHEY and CDR2 is SVGAGI. There are 14 residues in the CDR3. The CDR3: CASSYASHPGGYTF. The DNA for the CDR3 is TGTGCCAGCAGTTACGCCTCCCACCCAGGTGGCTACACCTTC.

This clone was found a few times. V usage is TRBV2 and J usage is TRBJ2-6; 8 bases are shared with TRBD1. The junction had 4 bases not matched to a gene; V was cut back by 3 bases and J by 0 bases. This CDR3 spans 17 amino acids. CDR1 and CDR2 (germline): SNHLY, FYNNEI. CDR3 protein: CASSETGVYSGANVLTF. In DNA, the CDR3 is TGTGCCAGCAGTGAGACAGGGGTATACTCTGGGGCCAACGTCCTGACTTTC.

J is TRBJ2-1 and V is TRBV11-3, with TRBD2 matching over 13 bases. V trimming: 5 bases; J trimming: 10 bases; junction bases outside the gene matches: 8. The CDR3 is made up of 15 amino acids. Germline CDR1 is SGHNT and CDR2 is YENEEA. CDR3 sequence (DNA): TGTGCCAGCAGCCCTAGAGGGGGACTAGCGGGAGAGCAGTTCTTC. Protein sequence: CASSPRGGLAGEQFF.

This sequence joins TRBV5-1 and TRBJ2-3, with a weak D call TRBD1 (6 bases). The CDR3 covers 14 residues. Trimming took 1 base from V and 5 from J, leaving 11 bases between them. The germline V gene has CDR1 SGHRS and CDR2 YFSETQ. CDR3 residues: CASSLYRDGDTQYF. The CDR3 nucleotides read TGCGCCAGCAGCTTGTACAGGGATGGAGATACGCAGTATTTT.

To note about this clone: The junction departs from the called germline gene at one end, perhaps through a read error. This rearrangement joins TRBV9 to TRBJ2-1; the match to TRBD1 covers 7 bases. The CDR3 is 16 amino acids. CDR1 and CDR2 (germline): SGDLS, YYNGEE. The CDR3 sequence is CASTVGWQGVDNEQFF. The CDR3 nucleotides read TGTGCCAGCACCGTAGGCTGGCAGGGGGTCGACAATGAGCAGTTCTTC.

This CDR3 is CASSWAGLNYNEQFF. CDR3 coding DNA: TGCGCCAGCAGCTGGGCGGGACTAAACTACAATGAGCAGTTCTTC. This rearrangement joins TRBV5-1 to TRBJ2-1; TRBD2 matches at 7 bases. Germline V lookup: CDR1 SGHRS, CDR2 YFSETQ. The CDR3 length is 15 residues. V dropped 3 bases and J dropped 3; count of bases not matched to a gene: 6.

The gene calls are TRBV6-1 and TRBJ2-7, with 7 nucleotides matching TRBD1. Germline V gives CDR1 MNHNS, CDR2 SASEGT. The V and J ends lost 7 bases and 6 bases, in that order; junction bases with no gene match: 12. This CDR3 is 14 amino acids long. CDR3 loop: CASNAEQGFIEQYF. In nucleotides, the CDR3 is TGTGCCAGCAACGCCGAACAGGGGTTTATCGAGCAGTACTTC.

The J gene is TRBJ2-3, the V gene TRBV7-9; 15 bases agree with TRBD2. CDR1 SEHNR and CDR2 FQNEAQ come from the germline V gene (reference sequence). V lost 5 bases and J lost 5; bases outside the gene matches: 11. There are 18 residues in the CDR3. The CDR3 sequence: CASSDRTSGRARVDTQYF. The DNA for the CDR3 is TGTGCCAGCAGCGACCGGACTAGCGGGAGGGCTCGGGTAGATACGCAGTATTTT.

This sequence joins TRBV5-1 and TRBJ2-7; 7 positions agree with TRBD2. Unmatched junction bases numbered 4, after V lost 2 bases and J lost 2 bases. The CDR3 is 14 residues long. Germline V gene lookup returns CDR1 SGHRS and CDR2 YFSETQ. CDR3 residues: CASSFAGATYEQYF. CDR3 coding DNA: TGCGCCAGCAGCTTTGCGGGAGCAACCTACGAGCAGTACTTC.

The chain couples TRBV30 to TRBJ2-7, with 8 bases fitting TRBD2. The V gene's germline CDR1 is GTSNPN and CDR2 SVGIG (reference sequence). This CDR3 region has 15 residues. After removal of 3 bases from V and 3 bases from J, the junction contained 10 bases not matched to a gene. CDR3 sequence (DNA): TGTGCCTGGAGCAAAACTAGCGGAAGCGACTACGAGCAGTACTTC. Translated, it gives CAWSKTSGSDYEQYF.

This clone was detected a few times. The rearrangement links TRBV28 to TRBJ2-7, with 13 bases aligning to TRBD2. CDR1 and CDR2 from the germline V gene are MDHEN and SYDVKM. The CDR3 has 15 residues. The J segment lost 9 bases and the V segment lost 5 bases, leaving 10 bases of the junction unmatched. As DNA, the CDR3 is TGTGCCAGCAGTCTGGTGGGACTAGCGGGATTTCGGCAGTACTTC. Translating gives CASSLVGLAGFRQYF.